This is a list of T cell receptor beta chains from one sample in a study of post-analysis software for immune sequencing data. Each CDR3 protein gets one entry after TCRdb re-called the PCR reads with MiXCR. The data contain more than 500,000 distinct CDR3 sequences, around 34% of them seen just once; the ten biggest clones take up 6%. The sample comprised blood. The source of these receptors is a girl under 18 with multiple sclerosis. Both conserved end residues are part of each CDR3. D genes are given only for firm matches. Not all rows give a size; the values are once, few, many and, for expanded clones, a class.

J: TRBJ1-2
D: NA
size: NA
V: TRBV24-1
DNA: TGTGCCACCAGTGATCCACAGGGAACCGCGGGCTACACCTTC
CDR3: CATSDPQGTAGYTF

J: TRBJ1-1
D: NA
size: NA
V: TRBV15
DNA: TGTGCCACCAGCCCTACTTGGCAGAACACTGAAGCTTTCTTT
CDR3: CATSPTWQNTEAFF

J: TRBJ1-6
D: NA
size: once
V: TRBV12-3/TRBV12-4
DNA: TGTGCCAGCAGTTCGTTTAGTGCGGCCAATTCACCCCTCCACTTT
CDR3: CASSSFSAANSPLHF

J: TRBJ1-4
D: TRBD1
size: NA
V: TRBV29-1
DNA: TGCAGCGTCGATCGACAGGGGGTAGGGGAACTGTTTTTT
CDR3: CSVDRQGVGELFF

J: TRBJ1-2
D: NA
size: NA
V: TRBV28
DNA: TGTGCCAGCAGTTTATCGGGGCGAGCTAACTATGGCTACACCTTC
CDR3: CASSLSGRANYGYTF

J: TRBJ1-4
D: NA
size: NA
V: TRBV11-2
DNA: TGTGCCAGCAGCTTATGGGCAACTAATGAAAAACTGTTTTTT
CDR3: CASSLWATNEKLFF

J: TRBJ2-7
D: TRBD2
size: few
V: TRBV18
DNA: TGTGCCAGCTCACTGGACTGGCGGGGGGGAAGAATCTCCTACGAGCAGTACTTC
CDR3: CASSLDWRGGRISYEQYF

J: TRBJ2-3
D: TRBD2
size: NA
V: TRBV7-8
DNA: TGTGCCAGCAGCTCGCGGGGGAACCTCTATACGCAGTATTTT
CDR3: CASSSRGNLYTQYF

J: TRBJ2-2
D: NA
size: once
V: TRBV5-6
DNA: TGTGCCAGCAGCTCGACAGTAACGAACACCGGGGAGCTGTTTTTT
CDR3: CASSSTVTNTGELFF

J: TRBJ1-2
D: NA
size: NA
V: TRBV5-8
DNA: TGTGCCAGCAGCTTGGTTGTAGACGGCTACACCTTC
CDR3: CASSLVVDGYTF

J: TRBJ2-4
D: TRBD1
size: NA
V: TRBV18
DNA: TGTGCCAGCTCTTCGACCAGGACAGGGATAAACATTCAGTACTTC
CDR3: CASSSTRTGINIQYF

J: TRBJ2-3
D: NA
size: NA
V: TRBV20-1
DNA: TGCAGTGCTTCTAAGCAGGGAGTGGGCACAGATACGCAGTATTTT
CDR3: CSASKQGVGTDTQYF

J: TRBJ2-5
D: NA
size: NA
V: TRBV5-1
DNA: TGCGCCAGCAGCGGTGGGGGGACTCCAACACAAGAGACCCAGTACTTC
CDR3: CASSGGGTPTQETQYF

J: TRBJ2-1
D: TRBD2
size: many
V: TRBV6-6
DNA: TGTGCCAGCAGTTTAGCGGGGGGGAACTACAATGAGCAGTTCTTC
CDR3: CASSLAGGNYNEQFF

J: TRBJ1-2
D: NA
size: few
V: TRBV12-3/TRBV12-4
DNA: TGTGCCAGCAGTACCAATAACTATGGCTACACCTTC
CDR3: CASSTNNYGYTF

J: TRBJ2-4
D: NA
size: NA
V: TRBV10-1
DNA: TGCGCCAGCAGTGCTAAGCGGTTCGGAATCATTCAGTACTTC
CDR3: CASSAKRFGIIQYF

J: TRBJ2-5
D: TRBD2
size: NA
V: TRBV5-6
DNA: TGTGCCAGAACAGCGGGGAACCAAGAGACCCAGTACTTC
CDR3: CARTAGNQETQYF